Each of the 24 T cell receptor beta chains below was sequenced from the same sample in a study of technical replicates of blood from four donors (dated by TCRdb to the late 2010s). The receptor library was made with the immunoSEQ multiplex PCR assay. Sourced from immuneACCESS, this table was stored by TCRdb with only in-frame sequences that have V and J called. A share of the clones is absent; for the studies checked, an unresolved V gene accounts for under half, and the remainder has no known explanation. The sample table holds around 100,000 clones, of which less than 95% were seen once. The leading ten clones occupy less than 0.4% of the sample. Input material: T cells isolated from PBMCs. The receptor source for this set is a human donor in good health.

The sample holds a few counts of this clone. This chain uses TRBV19 with TRBJ1-2, with D maybe TRBD1 (5 bases). CDR1 is LNHDA, CDR2 SQIVND, per germline (reference sequence). With 3 bases removed from V and 3 bases from J, the gap between germline ends came to 11 bases. This CDR3 is built from 14 residues. This chain's CDR3 is CASSMGEVDYGYTF. The CDR3 region has the DNA TGTGCCAGTAGTATGGGGGAGGTAGACTATGGCTACACCTTC.

The chain is built from TRBV19 and TRBJ1-4; a possible D gene is TRBD1 (5 bases). The CDR3 sequence is 14 residues long. CDR1 and CDR2 from the germline V gene are LNHDA and SQIVND (reference sequence). V lost 3 bases to trimming and J lost 5 bases, with 10 bases between them. CDR3 nucleotide sequence: TGTGCCAGTAGTATTGAACAGGTGAATGAAAAACTGTTTTTT. This gives the protein CASSIEQVNEKLFF. Supplemented by reference TRBV19 and TRBJ1-4, the full variable domain reads DGGITQSPKYLFRKEGQNVTLSCEQNLNHDAMYWYRQDPGQGLRLIYYSQIVNDFQKGDIAEGYSVSREKKESFPLTVTSAQKNPTAFYLCASSIEQVNEKLFFGSGTQLSVL.

The genes are TRBV5-1 and TRBJ2-7; possible D gene TRBD2, 5 bases. Germline V gene sequence: CDR1 SGHRS, CDR2 YFSETQ. The CDR3 length is 14 residues. Trimming pared 0 bases from V and 4 bases from J, leaving 11 bases between. As DNA, the CDR3 is TGCGCCAGCAGCTTGGGTGGGAGTGGGTACGAGCAGTACTTC. Protein: CASSLGGSGYEQYF. Full variable domain (remainder filled in from reference TRBV5-1 and TRBJ2-7): KAGVTQTPRYLIKTRGQQVTLSCSPISGHRSVSWYQQTPGQGLQFLFEYFSETQRNKGNFPGRFSGRQFSNSRSEMNVSTLELGDSALYLCASSLGGSGYEQYFGPGTRLTVT.

The chain couples TRBV28 to TRBJ1-5, with no clear D. This CDR3 comprises 12 residues. Trimming left V 8 bases short and J 6 bases short, with 11 bases between. Germline loops: CDR1 MDHEN, CDR2 SYDVKM. The CDR3 nucleotides are TGTGCCAGCGGGCGGGGTTTTCAGCCCCAGCATTTT. This gives the protein CASGRGFQPQHF.

V is TRBV28 and J is TRBJ1-5; 7 nucleotides match TRBD1. Trimming cost V 7 bases and J 4 bases; bases outside gene matches: 7. Germline V gives CDR1 MDHEN, CDR2 SYDVKM. This CDR3 has 14 residues. CDR3 DNA: TGTGCCAGCACCCCGACAGGGACTAATCAGCCCCAGCATTTT. Protein sequence: CASTPTGTNQPQHF.

The genes are TRBV29-1 and TRBJ1-2, with TRBD1 matching over 7 bases. V shed 6 bases and J 6 bases; nucleotides not matched to a gene: 13. The CDR3 is made up of 14 amino acids. CDR1 and CDR2 (germline): SQVTM, ANQGSEA. CDR3 nucleotide sequence: TGCAGCGTCGTCCCCTCCGGGACAGTGGATGGCTACACCTTC. Amino acids: CSVVPSGTVDGYTF.

This chain connects TRBV9 to TRBJ1-1, with unresolved D. The CDR3 sequence is 14 residues long. The V end was cut by 1 base, the J end by 2 bases, with 9 bases between. CDR1 is SGDLS, CDR2 YYNGEE, per germline. CDR3 coding DNA: TGTGCCAGCAGCGTAACAGAGATCAACACTGAAGCTTTCTTT. Encoded protein: CASSVTEINTEAFF.

V usage is TRBV15 and J usage is TRBJ2-2; D remains ambiguous. CDR3 length: 15 residues. Germline assignment: CDR1 LNHNV and CDR2 YYDKDF (reference sequence). With 2 bases removed from V and 2 bases from J, the gap between germline ends came to 9 bases. The CDR3 nucleotides are TGTGCCACCAGCAGACAGTGGGCCAACACCGGGGAGCTGTTTTTT. Its translation is CATSRQWANTGELFF.

The rearrangement links TRBV7-3 to TRBJ2-3; 10 bases map to TRBD2. Germline CDR1 is SGHTA and CDR2 is FQGTGA. The CDR3 is made up of 15 amino acids. Germline trimming cut 4 bases from V and 0 bases from J; bases unmatched to any gene: 1. The CDR3 here is CASSWTSGSTDTQYF. DNA for the CDR3: TGTGCCAGCAGCTGGACTAGCGGTAGCACAGATACGCAGTATTTT.

As to this clone: Germline is not matched at one junction end, which may reflect a read error. This rearrangement joins TRBV7-9 to TRBJ1-2; D not resolved. From germline, CDR1 is SEHNR and CDR2 FQNEAQ (reference sequence). This CDR3 region has 14 residues. Written as DNA, the CDR3 is TGTGCCAGCAGCTTATTTTCGGTTCAGGTGCTTGATTACTTC. Translated, it gives CASSLFSVQVLDYF.

V usage is TRBV5-5 and J usage is TRBJ2-1; a weak D match, TRBD1 (6 bases). CDR1 SGHKS and CDR2 YYEKEE come from the germline V gene (reference sequence). This CDR3 comprises 14 residues. Deletions cut 1 base from V and 6 bases from J, with 11 bases between. In DNA, the CDR3 is TGTGCCAGCAGCTTGACAGGGCCCCCCAATGAGCAGTTCTTC. Amino acids: CASSLTGPPNEQFF.

The genes are TRBV11-2 and TRBJ1-1, with 7 bases that match TRBD1. Germline trimming cut 6 bases from V and 5 bases from J; bases unmatched to any gene: 12. The CDR3 covers 15 residues. The germline V gene has CDR1 SGHAT and CDR2 FQNNGV. The CDR3 DNA reads as TGTGCCAGCAGACCCTCAGACAGGGCGGGGACTGAAGCTTTCTTT. It encodes CASRPSDRAGTEAFF.

The chain recombines TRBV27 with TRBJ2-3; 13 bases match TRBD2. The V gene end was trimmed by 2 bases and the J gene end by 5 bases; junction bases not matched to a gene: 7. Per germline, CDR1 MNHEY and CDR2 SMNVEV (reference sequence). The CDR3 has 17 residues. The CDR3 is CASSLLGLAGDIDTQYF. The CDR3 DNA reads TGTGCCAGCAGTTTACTCGGACTAGCGGGAGATATAGATACGCAGTATTTT.

The gene calls are TRBV2 and TRBJ2-1, with D perhaps matching TRBD1 (6 bases). Trimming removed 7 bases from V and 2 bases from J, with 9 bases in between. Per germline, CDR1 SNHLY and CDR2 FYNNEI. The CDR3 totals 13 residues. CDR3 in DNA: TGTGCCAGCATCCAGGGGACCTACAATGAGCAGTTCTTC. This translates into CASIQGTYNEQFF.

The chain carries TRBV28 and TRBJ2-2; 10 nucleotides agree with TRBD2. CDR1 and CDR2 from the germline V gene are MDHEN and SYDVKM. This CDR3 comprises 14 residues. V lost 2 bases, J lost 6 bases, and 0 bases stayed unmatched. Here the CDR3 reads CASSLLAGAGELFF. CDR3 sequence (DNA): TGTGCCAGCAGTTTACTAGCGGGGGCCGGGGAGCTGTTTTTT.

The chain links TRBV7-9 to TRBJ2-7; the match to TRBD1 covers 9 bases. Germline V gene data show CDR1 as SEHNR and CDR2 as FQNEAQ (reference sequence). Trimming removed 6 bases from V and 5 bases from J; junction bases left unmatched: 8. This CDR3 region has 14 residues. CDR3 bases: TGTGCCAGCAGTCCTAAGACAGGGGGGAACGAGCAGTACTTC. Translation gives CASSPKTGGNEQYF. Supplemented by reference TRBV7-9 and TRBJ2-7, the full variable domain reads DTGVSQNPRHKITKRGQNVTFRCDPISEHNRLYWYRQTLGQGPEFLTYFQNEAQLEKSRLLSDRFSAERPKGSFSTLEIQRTEQGDSAMYLCASSPKTGGNEQYFGPGTRLTVT.

CDR3 protein: CASSYGSDRGLEQYF. CDR3 DNA sequence: TGTGCCAGCAGTTATGGTAGTGACAGGGGGCTCGAGCAGTACTTC. The chain combines TRBV6-5 with TRBJ2-7, with 10 bases fitting TRBD1. The V segment lost 3 bases and the J segment 6 bases; nucleotides outside the gene matches: 8. The germline CDR1 and CDR2 sequences are MNHEY and SVGAGI. The CDR3 length is 15 residues.

V and J are TRBV10-3 and TRBJ2-3; tentatively, D is TRBD1 (5 bases). This CDR3 spans 15 amino acids. V gave up 4 bases and J gave up 2 bases, with 13 bases separating them. Germline loops: CDR1 ENHRY, CDR2 SYGVKD. The CDR3 loop is CAISAGLRDTDTQYF. In DNA form, the CDR3 reads TGTGCCATCAGTGCCGGCCTCAGGGACACAGATACGCAGTATTTT.

This clone appeared once. The chain carries TRBV14 and TRBJ2-7; D is perhaps TRBD2 (5 bases). Germline V gene sequence: CDR1 SGHDN, CDR2 FVKESK. CDR3 length: 13 residues. Trimming took 7 bases from V and 0 from J, leaving 10 bases between them. CDR3 DNA: TGTGCCAGCACCACTAGGAACTCCTACGAGCAGTACTTC. It specifies CASTTRNSYEQYF.

In nucleotides, the CDR3 is TGTGCCAGCAGCATAGGAACAGGGGCAGATACGCAGTATTTT. Translated, it gives CASSIGTGADTQYF. The chain combines TRBV21-1 with TRBJ2-3; the D call of TRBD1 is as the table states it, not checked on the DNA. TRBV21-1 is a pseudogene. The CDR3 contains 14 residues.

This clone is a singleton in its sample. The CDR3 protein is CSAQRGTEAFF. The CDR3 region has the DNA TGCAGTGCTCAAAGGGGCACTGAAGCTTTCTTT. J is TRBJ1-1 and V is TRBV20-1; maybe TRBD1 (5 bases). From germline, CDR1 is DFQATT and CDR2 SNEGSKA (reference sequence). Trimming pared 5 bases from V and 4 bases from J, leaving 8 bases between. The CDR3 loop spans 11 amino acids.

This chain joins TRBV12-5 and TRBJ2-6; D remains unclear. V shed 6 bases and J shed 0 bases, with 9 bases lying between them. The CDR3 contains 15 residues. Germline loops: CDR1 LGHNT, CDR2 FRNRAP. The CDR3 DNA reads TGTGCTAGTGGCCCAATTAGCTCTGGGGCCAACGTCCTGACTTTC. Amino acid sequence: CASGPISSGANVLTF.

The J gene is TRBJ2-7, the V gene TRBV2, with 10 bases that match TRBD1. Germline assignment: CDR1 SNHLY and CDR2 FYNNEI. V trimming: 5 bases; J trimming: 4 bases; junction bases outside the gene matches: 11. There are 16 residues in the CDR3. DNA of the CDR3: TGTGCCAGCAGTCTGAAACCGACAGGGGGCTCATACGAGCAGTACTTC. This sequence encodes CASSLKPTGGSYEQYF.

V gene TRBV5-1 combines with J gene TRBJ2-5; TRBD1 might be the D (6 bases). Germline V lookup: CDR1 SGHRS, CDR2 YFSETQ. The ends were cut back, 4 bases at V and 5 bases at J, with 18 bases in the middle. This CDR3 comprises 15 residues. In nucleotides, the CDR3 is TGCGCCAGCAGCGCGACCGGGACAAAAGGGGAGACCCAGTACTTC. Its protein product is CASSATGTKGETQYF.